This TCR beta chain was found in a study of blood T cell repertoires in COVID-19. Study context: Sources were T cells, B-cell-depleted T cells, or PBMCs; the material itself was cDNA or gDNA.

The J segment lost 5 bases and the V segment lost 4 bases, leaving 8 bases of the junction unmatched. CDR1 is KGHDR, CDR2 SFDVKD, per germline. CDR3 length: 16 residues. Original analysis: Amplification of reference gene primers was used by the study to estimate nucleated cell counts. Assay used: immunoSEQ multiplex PCR; TCRdb lists only in-frame clones, some missing. From that table come the V and J calls and clone size; the DNA was used to work out D and trimming. The profile shows over 130,000 clones, around 86% of them singletons. The sequenced sample consisted of peripheral blood. The clonotype was recovered from a man aged 65-85 years with acute or convalescent COVID-19. The genes are TRBV24-1 and TRBJ2-1; 9 positions match TRBD2. The DNA for the CDR3 is TGTGCCACCAGTGAGGCTAGCGGGAAAGTAGACAATGAGCAGTTCTTC. Encoded protein: CATSEASGKVDNEQFF.